The 29 T cell receptor beta chains below were found in one sample sequenced in a study of control samples from healthy donors and cancer patients (TCRdb year 2020). The library was obtained by the immunoSEQ multiplex PCR assay. TCRdb limited this immuneACCESS table to in-frame rearrangements with V and J called. A share of clones is missing; checked studies link under half to unresolved V genes, and the rest is unexplained. For this sample there are about 160,000 clones; approximately 90% appear just once. Clones ranked in the top ten supply approximately 12% of the sample. The specimen sequenced was blood. These receptors all stem from a man aged 25-45 years in good health.

The chain couples TRBV30 to TRBJ2-5, with D unresolved. The CDR3 has 10 residues. The ends were cut back, 2 bases at V and 5 bases at J, with 3 bases in the middle. The germline CDR1 and CDR2 sequences are GTSNPN and SVGIG (reference sequence). CDR3 amino acids: CAWSSETQYF. The DNA for the CDR3 is TGTGCCTGGAGTTCGGAGACCCAGTACTTC.

This chain links TRBV6-2 or TRBV6-3 with TRBJ2-7; D might be TRBD1 or TRBD2, each matching 5 bases. V lost 6 bases, J lost 5 bases, and 17 bases lay in between. Germline values: CDR1 MNHEY, CDR2 SVGEGT. The CDR3 runs to 14 residues. The CDR3 region has the DNA TGTGCCAGCAGCCCGGGACCAAACCCCCACGAGCAGTACTTC. This encodes CASSPGPNPHEQYF.

The CDR3 here is CASSYPGQGRDTEAFF. As DNA, the CDR3 is TGTGCCAGCAGCTACCCGGGGCAGGGGAGGGACACTGAAGCTTTCTTT. The V call is TRBV7-9, the J call TRBJ1-1, with D perhaps matching TRBD1 (6 bases). CDR1 SEHNR and CDR2 FQNEAQ come from the germline V gene (reference sequence). The length of the CDR3 is 16 residues. Trimming stripped 4 bases from V and 3 bases from J, with 18 bases between. Combining the CDR3 with reference TRBV7-9 and TRBJ1-1 gives the whole variable domain DTGVSQNPRHKITKRGQNVTFRCDPISEHNRLYWYRQTLGQGPEFLTYFQNEAQLEKSRLLSDRFSAERPKGSFSTLEIQRTEQGDSAMYLCASSYPGQGRDTEAFFGQGTRLTVV.

The V and J genes are TRBV10-3 and TRBJ1-6, with no clear D. V was shortened by 0 bases and J by 7 bases, with 10 bases between the two germline ends. The CDR3 loop spans 15 amino acids. The germline CDR1 and CDR2 sequences are ENHRY and SYGVKD. The CDR3 nucleotides read TGTGCCATCAGTGAGTCATGGACGGGGAATTCACCCCTCCACTTT. Translation gives CAISESWTGNSPLHF.

The rearrangement links TRBV5-1 to TRBJ2-7; unclear D gene. V was clipped by 0 bases and J by 4 bases, with 5 bases between them. The germline V gene has CDR1 SGHRS and CDR2 YFSETQ. The CDR3 is made up of 12 amino acids. The DNA for the CDR3 is TGCGCCAGCAGCTTGGGGGTTTACGAGCAGTACTTC. Translation gives CASSLGVYEQYF.

The chain links TRBV29-1 to TRBJ2-1; D is undetermined. The CDR3 consists of 10 residues. In germline, CDR1 is SQVTM, CDR2 ANQGSEA. V dropped 4 bases and J dropped 8 bases, with 6 bases sitting between them. The CDR3 is CSVVQHEQFF. CDR3 bases: TGCAGCGTTGTACAGCATGAGCAGTTCTTC.

V gene TRBV2 combines with J gene TRBJ2-1; 7 bases agree with TRBD1. The CDR3 loop spans 14 amino acids. J was trimmed by 2 bases and V by 5 bases; bases with no gene match: 3. The V gene's germline CDR1 is SNHLY and CDR2 FYNNEI. CDR3 DNA: TGTGCCAGCAGTCCCGGACAGGCCTACAATGAGCAGTTCTTC. The encoded protein is CASSPGQAYNEQFF.

The chain carries TRBV5-4 and TRBJ2-3, with 8 positions matching TRBD2. This CDR3 contains 19 residues. V lost 1 base to trimming and J lost 0 bases; unmatched junction nucleotides: 13. Germline V gene sequence: CDR1 SGHNT, CDR2 YYREEE (reference sequence). Here the CDR3 reads CASSLRLRGGWESTDTQYF. DNA of the CDR3: TGTGCCAGCAGCTTGAGGTTACGGGGGGGGTGGGAAAGCACAGATACGCAGTATTTT.

The chain has TRBV24-1 and TRBJ2-3; unclear D gene. This CDR3 region has 14 residues. Trimming cost V 1 base and J 14 bases, with 18 bases left between them. Germline V CDR1 and CDR2: KGHDR, SFDVKD. The CDR3 spells CATSDFGRPGRWYF. CDR3 nucleotide sequence: TGTGCCACCAGTGATTTTGGTCGTCCGGGCCGCTGGTATTTT.

This sequence joins TRBV19 and TRBJ1-6; unclear D gene. The CDR3 extends over 14 amino acids. Germline V lookup: CDR1 LNHDA, CDR2 SQIVND (reference sequence). With 9 bases removed from V and 11 bases from J, the gap between germline ends came to 20 bases. In DNA form, the CDR3 reads TGTGCCAGCACCCGGGCTGAAGGGATCACACCCCTCCACTTT. This encodes CASTRAEGITPLHF.

This rearrangement joins TRBV25-1 to TRBJ1-1; D is unresolved. CDR1 and CDR2 from the germline V gene are MGHDK and SYGVNS. V dropped 5 bases and J dropped 5 bases, with 15 bases sitting between them. The CDR3 sequence is 14 residues long. The CDR3 spells CASSPRVDGTEAFF. As DNA, the CDR3 is TGTGCCAGCAGTCCGCGGGTAGATGGGACTGAAGCTTTCTTT. Variable domain in full (rest from reference TRBV25-1 and TRBJ1-1): EADIYQTPRYLVIGTGKKITLECSQTMGHDKMYWYQQDPGMELHLIHYSYGVNSTEKGDLSSESTVSRIRTEHFPLTLESARPSHTSQYLCASSPRVDGTEAFFGQGTRLTVV.

The chain recombines TRBV4-3 with TRBJ2-1; 14 bases are a match to TRBD2. CDR1 and CDR2 (germline): LGHNA, YSLEER. J gave up 7 bases and V 4 bases, and 12 bases lay outside the gene matches. This CDR3 is built from 18 residues. The CDR3 sequence is CASSPTRGTSGGGNEQFF. CDR3 coding DNA: TGCGCCAGCAGCCCTACACGAGGGACTAGCGGGGGAGGGAATGAGCAGTTCTTC.

The chain is built from TRBV7-2 and TRBJ2-1, with D tentatively TRBD2 (6 bases). Trimming removed 1 base at V and 10 bases at J, with 11 bases between. This CDR3 contains 13 residues. CDR1 is SGHTA and CDR2 is FQGNSA in the germline V gene. DNA for the CDR3: TGTGCCAGCAGCTTAGAGTCGGGGAGGGAGCAGTTCTTC. Translation gives CASSLESGREQFF.

The V gene is TRBV6-5, the J gene TRBJ2-3; 9 bases match TRBD1. J gave up 1 base and V 6 bases, and 5 bases lay outside the gene matches. Germline CDR1 reads MNHEY; CDR2 reads SVGAGI. The CDR3 spans 15 residues. CDR3 region: CASRDRDRGTDTQYF. The CDR3, as DNA: TGTGCCAGCAGGGACCGGGACAGGGGCACAGATACGCAGTATTTT.

The chain combines TRBV28 with TRBJ1-1; D gene ambiguous. CDR3 length: 15 residues. Trimming took off 7 bases at V and 0 bases at J, with 15 bases between the two ends. In germline, CDR1 is MDHEN, CDR2 SYDVKM. CDR3 DNA: TGTGCCAGCACCCTTTCAAGGCCCCTGAACACTGAAGCTTTCTTT. Residues: CASTLSRPLNTEAFF.

The genes are TRBV3-1 (or the pseudogene TRBV3-2) and TRBJ1-2; unclear D gene. V lost 4 bases and J lost 7, with 13 bases in between. Germline assignment: CDR1 LGHDT and CDR2 YNNKEL (reference sequence). The CDR3 covers 13 residues. The CDR3 nucleotides read TGTGCCAGCAGCCGGGAGGGCCCGAGTGGCTACACCTTC. This encodes CASSREGPSGYTF.

J is TRBJ1-1 and V is TRBV11-2, with unresolved D. The CDR3 runs to 14 residues. Germline V gives CDR1 SGHAT, CDR2 FQNNGV. With 8 bases removed from V and 4 bases from J, the gap between germline ends came to 17 bases. Written as DNA, the CDR3 is TGTGCCAGCCGATTAATGGGGTTGAGCACTGAAGCTTTCTTT. Translating gives CASRLMGLSTEAFF.

The V and J genes are TRBV5-1 and TRBJ2-2, with D possibly TRBD2 on 6 matching bases. The CDR3 is 16 amino acids. The V gene's germline CDR1 is SGHRS and CDR2 YFSETQ. V lost 4 bases and J 2 bases, leaving 15 bases between the germline ends. DNA of the CDR3: TGCGCCAGCAGCCCATACGGCGGGGTAAACACCGGGGAGCTGTTTTTT. Amino acid sequence: CASSPYGGVNTGELFF.

The chain has TRBV18 and TRBJ1-5, with a possible D match to TRBD1 (5 bases). Germline V gene data show CDR1 as KGHSH and CDR2 as LQKENI. The CDR3 sequence is 13 residues long. Trimming cost V 3 bases and J 9 bases, with 12 bases left between them. CDR3 DNA sequence: TGTGCCAGCTCACCCGACAGTGTTGGGCCCCAGCATTTT. Residues: CASSPDSVGPQHF.

This clone was counted between two and nine times. The chain joins TRBV15 to TRBJ1-2; D perhaps matches TRBD1 (6 bases). This CDR3 is 16 amino acids long. The germline V and J ends were trimmed by 1 base and 3 bases, with 15 bases remaining between them. Germline lookup yields CDR1 LNHNV and CDR2 YYDKDF (reference sequence). The CDR3 sequence: CATSRGRDILHYGYTF. DNA for the CDR3: TGTGCCACCAGCAGAGGAAGGGACATACTACACTATGGCTACACCTTC.

This chain connects TRBV7-9 to TRBJ1-1; tentative D call: TRBD1 (5 bases). Germline CDR1 is SEHNR and CDR2 is FQNEAQ (reference sequence). The CDR3 is made up of 13 amino acids. With 5 bases removed from V and 6 bases from J, the gap between germline ends came to 13 bases. CDR3 amino acids: CASSPKGDAEAFF. The CDR3 DNA follows: TGTGCCAGCAGCCCGAAAGGGGACGCTGAAGCTTTCTTT.

The chain employs TRBV7-3 and TRBJ2-2; the match to TRBD1 covers 7 bases. Germline lookup yields CDR1 SGHTA and CDR2 FQGTGA. J was trimmed by 3 bases and V by 6 bases; bases with no gene match: 7. This CDR3 spans 15 amino acids. This CDR3 is CASSTYRGHTGELFF. The CDR3 DNA reads TGTGCCAGCAGTACGTACAGGGGCCACACCGGGGAGCTGTTTTTT.

The rearrangement links TRBV9 to TRBJ1-2, with 7 bases that match TRBD1. The germline gives CDR1 SGDLS, CDR2 YYNGEE. The junction had 11 bases not matched to a gene; V was cut back by 4 bases and J by 8 bases. The CDR3 contains 14 residues. The CDR3 DNA is TGTGCCAGCAGCCCCAGGAGGGGGCTTGAAGGCTACACCTTC. It yields the protein CASSPRRGLEGYTF.

The chain has TRBV19 and TRBJ1-2; D uncertain. The length of the CDR3 is 15 residues. The V end lost 7 bases, the J end lost 8 bases, and 23 bases lay between the germline ends. In germline, CDR1 is LNHDA, CDR2 SQIVND (reference sequence). This chain's CDR3 is CASNLPGTSVFGYTF. The CDR3 nucleotides read TGTGCCAGTAACCTACCCGGTACCAGTGTGTTCGGCTACACCTTC.

J is TRBJ2-3 and V is TRBV6-5, with no clear D. Germline V gene lookup returns CDR1 MNHEY and CDR2 SVGAGI. The CDR3 is 14 residues long. V was shortened by 0 bases and J by 0 bases, with 4 bases between the two germline ends. The CDR3 nucleotides are TGTGCCAGCAGTTACTCGACTAGCACAGATACGCAGTATTTT. It translates to CASSYSTSTDTQYF.

The gene calls are TRBV6-6 and TRBJ1-1; possible D gene TRBD1, 5 bases. The V end was cut by 2 bases, the J end by 5 bases, with 6 bases between. The germline gives CDR1 MNHNY, CDR2 SVGAGI (reference sequence). The CDR3 covers 12 residues. CDR3 bases: TGTGCCAGCAGTTACCGACAGACTGAAGCTTTCTTT. Translation gives CASSYRQTEAFF.

The V gene is TRBV5-4, the J gene TRBJ2-3, with TRBD2 matching over 9 bases. The ends lost 0 bases at V and 4 bases at J; junction bases unmatched: 6. CDR3 size: 16 residues. Looked up from germline, CDR1 is SGHNT and CDR2 is YYREEE (reference sequence). The CDR3 nucleotides read TGTGCCAGCAGCTTGGGCGGGGGGGCGGAGGCAGATACGCAGTATTTT. Residues: CASSLGGGAEADTQYF.

The chain employs TRBV7-9 and TRBJ2-1, with D possibly matching TRBD1 (5 bases). The CDR3 loop spans 11 amino acids. V lost 5 bases and J 7 bases, leaving 6 bases between the germline ends. Germline-derived CDR1 and CDR2 are SEHNR and FQNEAQ (reference sequence). CDR3 nucleotides: TGTGCCAGCAGCCAGGGAAATGAGCAGTTCTTC. Translation gives CASSQGNEQFF.

This rearrangement joins TRBV6-5 to TRBJ1-5; D is uncertain. The CDR3 contains 14 residues. Deletions cut 7 bases from V and 0 bases from J, with 10 bases between. CDR1 MNHEY and CDR2 SVGAGI come from the germline V gene. The CDR3 spells CASKSLYSNQPQHF. In DNA form, the CDR3 reads TGTGCCAGCAAATCTTTGTATAGCAATCAGCCCCAGCATTTT.